This T cell receptor beta chain was recovered during a study of early T cells in non-severe SARS-CoV-2 infection. The CDR3 runs to 11 residues. Trimming stripped 0 bases from V and 8 bases from J, with 7 bases between. Germline-derived CDR1 and CDR2 are DFQATT and SNEGSKA (reference sequence). TCRdb itself ran the 5' RACE reads through MiXCR, one entry per CDR3 protein. The sample includes about 94,000 distinct CDR3 sequences, roughly an eighth of them seen just once. The specimen was whole blood. This clonotype originated in an adult who was a healthcare worker with PCR-confirmed SARS-CoV-2 infection or an uninfected control (not recorded which). The V call is TRBV20-1, the J call TRBJ1-1; D not resolved. The CDR3 reads CSARDEQEAFF. The CDR3 DNA is TGCAGTGCTAGAGATGAACAGGAAGCTTTCTTT.